The 10 T cell receptor beta chains below were found in one sample sequenced in a study of T cell repertoires in cytomegalovirus infection. TCRdb reprocessed the reads with MiXCR, giving one entry per CDR3 protein. The sample lists under 150,000 distinct CDR3 sequences, approximately 9.2% occurring once. The sample consisted of PBMCs. The origin of the receptors is a human donor in good health (CMV status not recorded). Some clones in this sample may be carry-over from other donors' samples.

This clonotype was seen many times. Here the CDR3 reads CASGGGGAGQPQHF. The CDR3 bases are TGTGCCAGCGGTGGAGGGGGCGCGGGTCAGCCCCAGCATTTT. The rearrangement joins TRBV6-6 to TRBJ1-5, with 7 nucleotides matching TRBD1. The CDR3 length is 14 residues. The germline CDR1 and CDR2 sequences are MNHNY and SVGAGI (reference sequence). Trimming at V came to 8 bases and at J to 6 bases, leaving 10 bases not matched to a gene.

The V and J genes are TRBV10-3 and TRBJ2-7, with a possible D match to TRBD1 (5 bases). Germline V gene sequence: CDR1 ENHRY, CDR2 SYGVKD. The CDR3 is 14 amino acids. The V gene lost 2 bases and the J gene lost 0 bases, with 8 bases spanning the gap. CDR3 in amino acids: CAISEVTVSYEQYF. The DNA for the CDR3 is TGTGCCATCAGTGAGGTGACAGTCTCCTACGAGCAGTACTTC.

This clonotype was counted ten times or more. This sequence joins TRBV5-1 and TRBJ2-1; tentatively, D is TRBD1 or TRBD2 (6 bases each). The CDR3 runs 15 residues. Germline V lookup: CDR1 SGHRS, CDR2 YFSETQ. Between the trimmed V and J ends, which lost 0 bases and 7 bases, there was a span of 14 bases. The CDR3, as DNA: TGCGCCAGCAGCTTGGGGGACCGGGGGCGGAATGAGCAGTTCTTC. It encodes CASSLGDRGRNEQFF.

Many counts were recorded for this clonotype. V and J are TRBV11-2 and TRBJ1-2; a possible D gene is TRBD1 (5 bases). Germline V lookup: CDR1 SGHAT, CDR2 FQNNGV. V lost 5 bases to trimming and J lost 4 bases, with 8 bases between them. The CDR3 length is 12 residues. CDR3: CASSVQGYGYTF. In nucleotides, the CDR3 is TGTGCCAGCAGCGTCCAGGGCTATGGCTACACCTTC.

This clonotype has at least ten counts. The V gene is TRBV2, the J gene TRBJ1-1; no definite D call. Between the trimmed V and J ends, which lost 7 bases and 2 bases, there was a span of 11 bases. CDR1 SNHLY and CDR2 FYNNEI come from the germline V gene. The CDR3 sequence is 13 residues long. CDR3 in DNA: TGTGCCAGCACTCCAGACTACAACACTGAAGCTTTCTTT. It is translated as CASTPDYNTEAFF.

This clonotype was counted at least ten times. The chain links TRBV19 to TRBJ1-5; D possibly corresponds to TRBD1 (5 bases). The CDR3 extends over 12 amino acids. Germline values: CDR1 LNHDA, CDR2 SQIVND (reference sequence). The germline V and J ends were trimmed by 5 bases and 6 bases, with 8 bases remaining between them. The CDR3 DNA reads as TGTGCCAGTAGTGACAGACTTCAGCCCCAGCATTTT. It specifies CASSDRLQPQHF.

The chain joins TRBV29-1 to TRBJ1-1; weak D call: TRBD1 (5 bases). V lost 6 bases, J lost 4 bases, and 15 bases lay in between. Looked up from germline, CDR1 is SQVTM and CDR2 is ANQGSEA. CDR3 length: 13 amino acids. CDR3 DNA: TGCAGCGTCAATGAGGGGTACGGCACTGAAGCTTTCTTT. It is translated as CSVNEGYGTEAFF.

A few counts support this clonotype. This chain uses TRBV20-1 with TRBJ2-6; D may be TRBD1 (5 bases). The V gene's germline CDR1 is DFQATT and CDR2 SNEGSKA (reference sequence). V lost 0 bases and J lost 0, with 15 bases in between. This CDR3 has 18 amino acids. The CDR3 region is CSARDFQGLSSGANVLTF. The CDR3 DNA follows: TGCAGTGCTAGAGATTTCCAGGGCCTTAGCTCTGGGGCCAACGTCCTGACTTTC.

This clonotype was seen repeatedly, ten times or more. The CDR3 reads CSARPGDKDNSPLHF. The CDR3 region has the DNA TGCAGTGCTAGACCAGGCGATAAAGATAATTCACCCCTCCACTTT. This chain connects TRBV20-1 to TRBJ1-6; D is unresolved. Germline CDR1 reads DFQATT; CDR2 reads SNEGSKA (reference sequence). There are 15 residues in the CDR3. Trimming left V 2 bases short and J 5 bases short, with 13 bases between.

This clonotype was seen at least ten times. J is TRBJ2-5 and V is TRBV5-6; 8 bases are a match to TRBD2. The V gene's germline CDR1 is SGHDT and CDR2 YYEEEE. J lost 5 bases, V lost 4 bases, and 10 bases had no gene match. The CDR3 is 15 amino acids. CDR3 coding DNA: TGTGCCAGCAGCCCGAGGACTAGCTTCGGGGAGACCCAGTACTTC. Protein: CASSPRTSFGETQYF.